These 22 T cell receptor beta chains were all obtained from the same sample, sequenced in a study of shared clonotypes between healthy human individuals (TCRdb year 2020). The library was built by means of the immunoSEQ multiplex PCR assay. TCRdb carries this immuneACCESS record with in-frame sequences only. Its versions omit some clonotypes, under half of them owing to an unresolved V gene in the studies checked, with the rest unexplained. Counted in this sample were over 950,000 clones; roughly 80% of them appeared once. Clones ranked in the top ten supply 0.89% of the sample. The material sequenced was memory CD4+ T cells from PBMCs. Reading the label with the study, this specimen's cell subset or site is: CD45RA-negative fraction. These receptors originate from a man aged 18 to 29 in good health. Some clones in this sample may be carry-over from other donors' samples.

This clone was counted between two and nine times. Other DNA variants within this sample encode the same CDR3. The V call is TRBV5-1, the J call TRBJ2-5; D not certain. V lost 2 bases and J lost 1, with 6 bases in between. This CDR3 comprises 13 residues. The germline V gene has CDR1 SGHRS and CDR2 YFSETQ. The CDR3 sequence is CASSFTPQETQYF. For the CDR3, the DNA is TGCGCCAGCAGCTTCACCCCCCAAGAGACCCAGTACTTC.

This chain joins TRBV5-1 and TRBJ1-5, with D possibly TRBD1 on 6 matching bases. Germline V CDR1 and CDR2: SGHRS, YFSETQ. V shed 7 bases and J shed 7 bases, with 15 bases lying between them. The CDR3 spans 13 residues. This chain's CDR3 is CASALLTGQPQHF. In DNA, the CDR3 is TGCGCCAGCGCTCTATTAACAGGGCAGCCCCAGCATTTT.

The V call is TRBV5-6, the J call TRBJ2-6; TRBD1 is a possible D gene (6 bases). This CDR3 is 15 amino acids long. The V end was cut by 4 bases, the J end by 1 base, with 9 bases between. The V gene's germline CDR1 is SGHDT and CDR2 YYEEEE. The DNA of the CDR3 is TGTGCCAGCAGCCCAGGGACATCTGGGGCCAACGTCCTGACTTTC. Its translation: CASSPGTSGANVLTF.

The rearrangement joins TRBV7-6 to TRBJ2-2, with 8 bases identical to TRBD1. The CDR3 runs 15 residues. Germline V lookup: CDR1 SGHVS, CDR2 FNYEAQ. The V and J ends lost 4 bases and 0 bases, in that order; junction bases with no gene match: 1. CDR3 loop: CASSSGQANTGELFF. The DNA of the CDR3 is TGTGCCAGCAGCTCGGGACAGGCGAACACCGGGGAGCTGTTTTTT. Filled out from reference TRBV7-6 and TRBJ2-2, the complete variable domain reads GAGVSQSPRYKVTKRGQDVALRCDPISGHVSLYWYRQALGQGPEFLTYFNYEAQQDKSGLPNDRFSAERPEGSISTLTIQRTEQRDSAMYRCASSSGQANTGELFFGEGSRLTVL.

The chain couples TRBV5-1 to TRBJ2-1; D not resolved. Germline values: CDR1 SGHRS, CDR2 YFSETQ. This CDR3 comprises 16 residues. The V and J ends lost 3 bases and 0 bases respectively, with 13 bases between them. The CDR3 coding sequence is TGCGCCAGCAGCTCTGCCACGATCGGCTCCTACAATGAGCAGTTCTTC. As protein: CASSSATIGSYNEQFF.

Only one count was recorded for this clone. V and J are TRBV5-1 and TRBJ2-1; TRBD2 agrees at 8 bases. Germline loops: CDR1 SGHRS, CDR2 YFSETQ. Losses at the gene ends were 2 bases for V and 5 bases for J; bases not matched to a gene: 0. There are 13 residues in the CDR3. The CDR3 nucleotides are TGCGCCAGCAGCTTTAGCGGGAACAATGAGCAGTTCTTC. It yields the protein CASSFSGNNEQFF.

CDR3 coding DNA: TGTGCCAGTAGTGTGTCCCTCGGTGGAGGTGAGGCTTTCTTT. Protein: CASSVSLGGGEAFF. J is TRBJ1-1 and V is TRBV19; D not resolved. CDR3 length: 14 amino acids. The V end was cut by 5 bases, the J end by 11 bases, with 21 bases between. Per the germline V gene, CDR1 is LNHDA and CDR2 is SQIVND (reference sequence).

The genes are TRBV4-2 and TRBJ2-3; tentatively, D is TRBD2 (7 bases). Trimming removed 1 base at V and 3 bases at J, with 14 bases between. This CDR3 has 16 residues. The V gene's germline CDR1 is LGHNA and CDR2 YNFKEQ. Here the CDR3 reads CASSQGGGLETDTQYF. The CDR3 coding sequence is TGTGCCAGCAGCCAAGGGGGGGGGCTTGAGACAGATACGCAGTATTTT.

The chain carries TRBV7-9 and TRBJ1-1; D unclear. Germline V CDR1 and CDR2: SEHNR, FQNEAQ (reference sequence). Trimming left V 5 bases short and J 0 bases short, with 10 bases between. The CDR3 consists of 14 residues. The CDR3 sequence: CASSQGRMNTEAFF. For the CDR3, the DNA is TGTGCCAGCAGCCAAGGCCGGATGAACACTGAAGCTTTCTTT.

The chain employs TRBV7-7 and TRBJ2-3, with TRBD1 as a possible D gene (6 bases). V dropped 3 bases and J dropped 2 bases, with 9 bases sitting between them. CDR3 length: 14 amino acids. Germline V CDR1 and CDR2: SSHAT, FNYEAQ (reference sequence). CDR3 region: CASSFGQPTDTQYF. The CDR3 DNA is TGTGCCAGCAGCTTTGGACAGCCCACAGATACGCAGTATTTT.

V usage is TRBV5-8 and J usage is TRBJ2-3, with D tentatively TRBD2 (7 bases). V was pared by 4 bases and J by 5 bases, with 17 bases between. The germline V gene has CDR1 SGHTS and CDR2 YDEGEE. The CDR3 is 15 residues long. CDR3 loop: CASSPSGGGGDTQYF. CDR3 DNA sequence: TGTGCCAGCAGCCCCTCGGGGGGCGGAGGAGATACGCAGTATTTT. The entire variable domain, with the rest obtained from reference TRBV5-8 and TRBJ2-3, is as follows: EAGVTQSPTHLIKTRGQQATLRCSPISGHTSVYWYQQALGLGLQFLLWYDEGEERNRGNFPPRFSGRQFPNYSSELNVNALELEDSALYLCASSPSGGGGDTQYFGPGTRLTVL.

V is TRBV5-1 and J is TRBJ2-5; D remains ambiguous. The V end lost 4 bases, the J end lost 0 bases, and 10 bases lay between the germline ends. CDR1 and CDR2 from the germline V gene are SGHRS and YFSETQ. The CDR3 is made up of 14 amino acids. The CDR3 is CASSPSPNQETQYF. The CDR3 DNA is TGCGCCAGCAGCCCCTCTCCTAACCAAGAGACCCAGTACTTC. The complete variable domain, with remaining parts taken from reference TRBV5-1 and TRBJ2-5, reads KAGVTQTPRYLIKTRGQQVTLSCSPISGHRSVSWYQQTPGQGLQFLFEYFSETQRNKGNFPGRFSGRQFSNSRSEMNVSTLELGDSALYLCASSPSPNQETQYFGPGTRLLVL.

The V gene is TRBV2, the J gene TRBJ2-6; the match to TRBD1 covers 12 bases. Germline values: CDR1 SNHLY, CDR2 FYNNEI. The CDR3 is 16 amino acids. V lost 11 bases to trimming and J lost 3 bases; unmatched junction nucleotides: 8. CDR3 residues: CAAGGQGALGANVLTF. The CDR3 nucleotides read TGTGCCGCAGGGGGACAGGGGGCGCTTGGGGCCAACGTCCTGACTTTC.

To note about this clone: The identical CDR3 is also encoded by other nucleotide sequences in the sample. The DNA for the CDR3 is TGTGCCAGCAGCTTGGGGGTGTCTGGGGCCAACGTCCTGACTTTC. As protein: CASSLGVSGANVLTF. The chain is built from TRBV5-6 and TRBJ2-6, with D hard to call. CDR3 length: 15 residues. Germline-derived CDR1 and CDR2 are SGHDT and YYEEEE. V lost 0 bases, J lost 1 base, and 5 bases lay in between.

V is TRBV19 and J is TRBJ2-7, with TRBD2 matching 7 bases. Per germline, CDR1 LNHDA and CDR2 SQIVND (reference sequence). The CDR3 consists of 14 residues. V dropped 4 bases and J dropped 5; count of bases not matched to a gene: 8. The CDR3 sequence is CASSTAGLLDEQYF. The CDR3 coding sequence is TGTGCCAGTAGTACAGCGGGACTTCTCGACGAGCAGTACTTC.

The chain has TRBV5-6 and TRBJ1-2; 9 bases agree with TRBD1. CDR1 and CDR2 (germline): SGHDT, YYEEEE. V gave up 4 bases and J gave up 8 bases; unmatched junction bases: 15. The CDR3 sequence is 16 residues long. CDR3 sequence reads: CASSPGQGDLVGGYTF. The CDR3 coding sequence is TGTGCCAGCAGCCCGGGACAGGGAGATTTAGTAGGGGGCTACACCTTC.

This clone was observed many times. Other DNA sequences in this specimen translate into the identical CDR3. The chain is built from TRBV27 and TRBJ2-7, with 9 bases aligning to TRBD2. CDR1 MNHEY and CDR2 SMNVEV come from the germline V gene (reference sequence). The CDR3 loop spans 15 amino acids. V dropped 5 bases and J dropped 4; count of bases not matched to a gene: 9. The CDR3 DNA is TGTGCCAGCAGTGACTACCTAGCGGGACGGTACGAGCAGTACTTC. Protein product: CASSDYLAGRYEQYF.

This clone was found a few times. The chain recombines TRBV25-1 with TRBJ1-3, with unresolved D. The CDR3 has 12 residues. Germline V CDR1 and CDR2: MGHDK, SYGVNS. Trimming left V 4 bases short and J 4 bases short, with 5 bases between. The CDR3: CASSGLGNTIYF. CDR3 nucleotide sequence: TGTGCCAGCAGTGGGTTGGGAAACACCATATATTTT.

The chain is built from TRBV28 and TRBJ1-5; TRBD1 is a possible D gene (5 bases). Trimming pared 5 bases from V and 3 bases from J, leaving 17 bases between. In germline, CDR1 is MDHEN, CDR2 SYDVKM. The CDR3 runs to 16 residues. This chain's CDR3 is CASSKSQGTYNQPQHF. The CDR3 DNA reads as TGTGCCAGCAGTAAATCTCAGGGCACCTACAATCAGCCCCAGCATTTT.

V usage is TRBV27 and J usage is TRBJ1-4; D is undetermined. This CDR3 comprises 14 residues. The V gene lost 6 bases and the J gene lost 8 bases, with 16 bases spanning the gap. In germline, CDR1 is MNHEY, CDR2 SMNVEV (reference sequence). As DNA, the CDR3 is TGTGCCAGCAGACGTCAAGGGTTAAGGGAAAAACTGTTTTTT. Translated, it gives CASRRQGLREKLFF.

This sequence joins TRBV30 and TRBJ1-2; tentatively, D is TRBD1 (5 bases). Germline-derived CDR1 and CDR2 are GTSNPN and SVGIG (reference sequence). This CDR3 is built from 13 residues. V dropped 3 bases and J dropped 6 bases, with 14 bases sitting between them. The chain's CDR3 is CAWRVHRSDGYTF. The CDR3 nucleotides read TGTGCCTGGAGAGTCCACAGGTCTGATGGCTACACCTTC.

The rearrangement uses TRBV13 and TRBJ1-1; D gene uncertain. Trimming stripped 3 bases from V and 1 base from J, with 9 bases between. Per germline, CDR1 PRHDT and CDR2 FYEKMQ (reference sequence). This CDR3 region has 14 residues. The CDR3 region is CASSFRTGNTEAFF. DNA of the CDR3: TGTGCCAGCAGCTTCCGGACGGGGAACACTGAAGCTTTCTTT.